Below, 32 T cell receptor beta chains from the same sample are listed, as sequenced in a study of T cell responses to AZD1222 COVID-19 vaccine. TCRdb's copy holds only in-frame clones and misses some; the assay was immunoSEQ multiplex PCR. The top ten hold 1.1% to 1.5% of the sample, which has 150,000 or so clones, 90% to 95% seen once. This specimen was peripheral blood, taken on day 0 of AZD1222 vaccination. The receptors here all came from an adult in good health.

The gene calls are TRBV15 and TRBJ2-7, with TRBD2 matching 10 bases. This CDR3 comprises 16 residues. CDR1 and CDR2 from the germline V gene are LNHNV and YYDKDF (reference sequence). V trimming: 0 bases; J trimming: 2 bases; junction bases outside the gene matches: 4. CDR3 sequence (DNA): TGTGCCACCAGCAGAGAGGCTAGCGGGGGCCCCTACGAGCAGTACTTC. Amino acids: CATSREASGGPYEQYF.

The sample holds a few counts of this clone. The V gene is TRBV11-2, the J gene TRBJ2-5; D unclear. Trimming removed 4 bases from V and 9 bases from J, with 9 bases in between. The germline CDR1 and CDR2 sequences are SGHAT and FQNNGV. The CDR3 loop spans 11 amino acids. The CDR3 is CASSYGGAQYF. The CDR3 DNA is TGTGCCAGCAGCTACGGTGGGGCCCAGTACTTC.

The chain uses TRBV28 and TRBJ2-5; either TRBD1 or TRBD2 may supply D (7 bases each). Germline loops: CDR1 MDHEN, CDR2 SYDVKM. This CDR3 region has 12 residues. V lost 7 bases to trimming and J lost 5 bases, with 11 bases between them. CDR3 DNA: TGTGCCAGCAACAGGGGAGGGGAGACCCAGTACTTC. Protein: CASNRGGETQYF.

The chain combines TRBV10-3 with TRBJ2-2; D gene ambiguous. V was pared by 5 bases and J by 3 bases, with 22 bases between. This CDR3 has 18 residues. Per the germline V gene, CDR1 is ENHRY and CDR2 is SYGVKD. CDR3 protein: CAISSSDRRDFDTGELFF. In DNA, the CDR3 is TGTGCCATCAGTTCCTCGGACCGACGAGATTTTGACACCGGGGAGCTGTTTTTT.

CDR3 loop: CATSDGVGGTQPQHF. CDR3 in DNA: TGTGCCACCAGTGATGGCGTGGGGGGCACTCAGCCCCAGCATTTT. V usage is TRBV24-1 and J usage is TRBJ1-5; a possible D gene is TRBD1 (6 bases). V lost 3 bases and J 6 bases, leaving 14 bases between the germline ends. The CDR3 covers 15 residues. Germline lookup yields CDR1 KGHDR and CDR2 SFDVKD.

The chain recombines TRBV4-3 with TRBJ2-5; 10 bases line up with TRBD2. CDR1 is LGHNA and CDR2 is YSLEER in the germline V gene. CDR3 length equals 16 residues. Trimming cost V 0 bases and J 5 bases; bases outside gene matches: 6. Here the CDR3 reads CASSQEPSGSVETQYF. CDR3 bases: TGCGCCAGCAGCCAAGAGCCTAGCGGGAGCGTGGAGACCCAGTACTTC.

The chain is built from TRBV7-8 and TRBJ1-2, with TRBD1 matching over 7 bases. V dropped 2 bases and J dropped 7; count of bases not matched to a gene: 13. This CDR3 comprises 16 residues. CDR1 is SGHVS, CDR2 FQNEAQ, per germline. CDR3: CASSLRGQGVVAGYTF. The CDR3 bases are TGTGCCAGCAGCTTACGAGGTCAGGGGGTGGTTGCTGGCTACACCTTC.

The gene calls are TRBV25-1 and TRBJ1-5, with D perhaps TRBD1 (5 bases). The CDR3 contains 15 residues. V lost 4 bases to trimming and J lost 2 bases, with 12 bases between them. Germline assignment: CDR1 MGHDK and CDR2 SYGVNS. The CDR3 DNA follows: TGTGCCAGCAGTGGGGTGGGGACGGGCAATCAGCCCCAGCATTTT. This codes for CASSGVGTGNQPQHF.

With regard to this clone: The junction departs from the called germline gene at one end, perhaps through a read error. This chain connects TRBV11-3 to TRBJ2-7, with TRBD1 as a possible D gene (5 bases). The CDR3 loop spans 13 amino acids. Germline CDR1 is SGHNT and CDR2 is YENEEA. The CDR3 bases are TGTGCCAGCAGCATAGACAGCACCTACGAGCAGTACTTC. Protein sequence: CASSIDSTYEQYF.

The chain recombines TRBV7-8 with TRBJ2-2, with 7 bases lining up with TRBD1. This CDR3 comprises 14 residues. Trimming cost V 5 bases and J 6 bases; bases outside gene matches: 6. CDR1 and CDR2 (germline): SGHVS, FQNEAQ. The CDR3 region has the DNA TGTGCCAGCAGCCGAGACAGGGCGGCCGGGGAGCTGTTTTTT. Translated: CASSRDRAAGELFF.

This clone has only a few counts. The chain is built from TRBV10-3 and TRBJ1-4; D remains unclear. From germline, CDR1 is ENHRY and CDR2 SYGVKD. CDR3 size: 15 residues. Trimming stripped 10 bases from V and 0 bases from J, with 15 bases between. The CDR3 bases are TGTGCCACCTCTATCGGACCGGCAACTAATGAAAAACTGTTTTTT. It translates to CATSIGPATNEKLFF.

V gene TRBV27 combines with J gene TRBJ1-2, with 9 positions matching TRBD1. The CDR3 is made up of 13 amino acids. Germline CDR1 and CDR2: MNHEY and SMNVEV (reference sequence). V dropped 6 bases and J dropped 4; count of bases not matched to a gene: 3. CDR3 in amino acids: CASRQTGGYGYTF. The DNA of the CDR3 is TGTGCCAGCAGACAGACAGGGGGCTATGGCTACACCTTC.

V usage is TRBV6-5 and J usage is TRBJ1-4, with TRBD1 as a possible D gene (6 bases). Germline values: CDR1 MNHEY, CDR2 SVGAGI. CDR3 length: 15 amino acids. The ends were cut back, 7 bases at V and 2 bases at J, with 14 bases in the middle. DNA for the CDR3: TGTGCCAGCACGACAGGCGTCTGGACTAATGAAAAACTGTTTTTT. Translation gives CASTTGVWTNEKLFF.

V is TRBV5-1 and J is TRBJ2-2; possible D gene TRBD1, 6 bases. V was trimmed by 4 bases and J by 0 bases, leaving 13 bases between them. CDR3 length: 16 residues. Per the germline V gene, CDR1 is SGHRS and CDR2 is YFSETQ. The CDR3: CASSTQGHSNTGELFF. The DNA of the CDR3 is TGCGCCAGCAGCACACAGGGTCACTCGAACACCGGGGAGCTGTTTTTT. Together with reference TRBV5-1 and TRBJ2-2, the CDR3 gives the full variable domain: KAGVTQTPRYLIKTRGQQVTLSCSPISGHRSVSWYQQTPGQGLQFLFEYFSETQRNKGNFPGRFSGRQFSNSRSEMNVSTLELGDSALYLCASSTQGHSNTGELFFGEGSRLTVL.

The CDR3 protein is CASSLGGVTGNSPLHF. CDR3 sequence (DNA): TGTGCCAGTAGTTTGGGCGGAGTAACCGGAAATTCACCCCTCCACTTT. The chain employs TRBV19 and TRBJ1-6; D is uncertain. V was cut by 5 bases and J by 7 bases, with 18 bases left in between. Germline lookup yields CDR1 LNHDA and CDR2 SQIVND (reference sequence). The CDR3 has 16 amino acids.

The rearrangement uses TRBV9 and TRBJ2-6; D unclear. The CDR3 totals 16 residues. Trimming shortened V by 3 bases and J by 0 bases, and 10 bases separated the two germline ends. Looked up from germline, CDR1 is SGDLS and CDR2 is YYNGEE. CDR3 nucleotide sequence: TGTGCCAGCAGCGGATTTGACCACTCTGGGGCCAACGTCCTGACTTTC. Its protein product is CASSGFDHSGANVLTF.

The chain carries TRBV27 and TRBJ2-5; 8 bases agree with TRBD1. The CDR3 totals 15 residues. The V segment lost 6 bases and the J segment 5 bases; nucleotides outside the gene matches: 11. The germline CDR1 and CDR2 sequences are MNHEY and SMNVEV (reference sequence). In nucleotides, the CDR3 is TGTGCCAGCAGCCCCCTTACAGGGGGGTCCGAGACCCAGTACTTC. Protein product: CASSPLTGGSETQYF.

CDR3 in amino acids: CSVRQNTEAFF. CDR3 in DNA: TGCAGCGTTCGACAGAACACTGAAGCTTTCTTT. The chain uses TRBV29-1 and TRBJ1-1; D is unclear. CDR1 is SQVTM and CDR2 is ANQGSEA in the germline V gene. The CDR3 is 11 residues long. The V end lost 5 bases, the J end lost 1 base, and 5 bases lay between the germline ends.

V is TRBV5-4 and J is TRBJ1-1; 11 bases map to TRBD1. Looked up from germline, CDR1 is SGHNT and CDR2 is YYREEE (reference sequence). V shed 4 bases, J shed 5 bases, and the junction held 4 bases outside the gene matches. The CDR3 spans 14 residues. The chain's CDR3 is CASSTGTGGTEAFF. CDR3 coding DNA: TGTGCCAGCAGCACCGGGACAGGGGGTACTGAAGCTTTCTTT.

This rearrangement joins TRBV19 to TRBJ1-5; D possibly corresponds to TRBD1 (5 bases). Trimming cost V 1 base and J 5 bases, with 9 bases left between them. CDR1 is LNHDA and CDR2 is SQIVND in the germline V gene (reference sequence). This CDR3 comprises 14 residues. As DNA, the CDR3 is TGTGCCAGTAGTATAGGCAGGGCGGATCAGCCCCAGCATTTT. Amino acids: CASSIGRADQPQHF.

The rearrangement joins TRBV6-5 to TRBJ1-1; a weak D match, TRBD1 (5 bases). CDR1 MNHEY and CDR2 SVGAGI come from the germline V gene. Between the trimmed V and J ends, which lost 2 bases and 8 bases, there was a span of 18 bases. This CDR3 is 15 amino acids long. Here the CDR3 reads CASSYRGAFSGEAFF. The CDR3 nucleotides read TGTGCCAGCAGTTACAGGGGTGCATTTTCAGGGGAAGCTTTCTTT.

The rearrangement joins TRBV7-2 to TRBJ2-5; no clear D gene. With 5 bases removed from V and 5 bases from J, the gap between germline ends came to 18 bases. The CDR3 sequence is 15 residues long. CDR1 SGHTA and CDR2 FQGNSA come from the germline V gene. The CDR3 protein is CASSPSPNFGETQYF. CDR3 nucleotide sequence: TGTGCCAGCAGCCCATCTCCCAATTTCGGTGAGACCCAGTACTTC.

The J gene is TRBJ2-1, the V gene TRBV4-3; D is undetermined. The CDR3 totals 15 residues. The ends were cut back, 1 base at V and 8 bases at J, with 15 bases in the middle. Looked up from germline, CDR1 is LGHNA and CDR2 is YSLEER. This chain's CDR3 is CASSQGSVSDYEQFF. CDR3 bases: TGCGCCAGCAGCCAAGGGAGCGTTTCCGACTATGAGCAGTTCTTC.

The genes are TRBV6-2 or TRBV6-3 and TRBJ1-1; D may be TRBD1 (5 bases). Trimming removed 4 bases from V and 5 bases from J, with 20 bases in between. Germline CDR1 is MNHEY and CDR2 is SVGEGT. CDR3 length equals 16 residues. CDR3 protein: CASSWGLLGDLTEAFF. The CDR3 DNA sequence: TGTGCCAGCAGTTGGGGGTTATTGGGGGATTTGACTGAAGCTTTCTTT.

The chain combines TRBV2 with TRBJ2-7; D is perhaps TRBD1 or TRBD2 (5 bases each). Germline CDR1 is SNHLY and CDR2 is FYNNEI. The CDR3 length is 15 residues. V gave up 4 bases and J gave up 2 bases, with 15 bases separating them. CDR3 sequence: CASSGEGRNPYEQYF. The CDR3 DNA is TGTGCCAGCAGTGGCGAGGGGAGAAACCCCTACGAGCAGTACTTC.

The CDR3 sequence is CASSPSGGDQPQHF. As DNA, the CDR3 is TGTGCCAGCTCACCGAGCGGGGGGGATCAGCCCCAGCATTTT. This chain joins TRBV18 and TRBJ1-5; tentatively, D is TRBD1 (5 bases). There are 14 residues in the CDR3. The germline gives CDR1 KGHSH, CDR2 LQKENI. Deletions cut 3 bases from V and 5 bases from J, with 11 bases between. Complete variable domain (other parts from reference TRBV18 and TRBJ1-5): NAGVMQNPRHLVRRRGQEARLRCSPMKGHSHVYWYRQLPEEGLKFMVYLQKENIIDESGMPKERFSAEFPKEGPSILRIQQVVRGDSAAYFCASSPSGGDQPQHFGDGTRLSIL.

The genes are TRBV28 and TRBJ2-5; 11 nucleotides agree with TRBD2. The CDR3 runs 14 residues. Looked up from germline, CDR1 is MDHEN and CDR2 is SYDVKM. Trimming removed 6 bases from V and 4 bases from J; junction bases left unmatched: 4. The CDR3 bases are TGTGCCAGCAGGCCCGGACTAGCGGGAGAGACCCAGTACTTC. Its protein product is CASRPGLAGETQYF.

This clone was observed once. This chain links TRBV9 with TRBJ2-1; TRBD2 matches at 10 bases. V was pared by 3 bases and J by 6 bases, with 6 bases of the junction left unmatched. There are 15 residues in the CDR3. Per the germline V gene, CDR1 is SGDLS and CDR2 is YYNGEE. The CDR3 DNA reads as TGTGCCAGCAGCGGCCTAGCGGGAGCGGGCAATGAGCAGTTCTTC. It specifies CASSGLAGAGNEQFF. The full variable domain, completed using reference TRBV9 and TRBJ2-1, is DSGVTQTPKHLITATGQRVTLRCSPRSGDLSVYWYQQSLDQGLQFLIQYYNGEERAKGNILERFSAQQFPDLHSELNLSSLELGDSALYFCASSGLAGAGNEQFFGPGTRLTVL.

This rearrangement joins TRBV7-2 to TRBJ1-5; possible D gene TRBD1, 6 bases. Germline V gives CDR1 SGHTA, CDR2 FQGNSA. The CDR3 has 17 residues. Trimming stripped 5 bases from V and 4 bases from J, with 21 bases between. The CDR3 DNA sequence: TGTGCCAGCAGCCCCCGGGGGGGGGCGGGAGGAAATCAGCCCCAGCATTTT. Encoded protein: CASSPRGGAGGNQPQHF.

In this sample, this clone turned up a few times. V is TRBV11-1 and J is TRBJ2-1; 7 bases agree with TRBD2. Germline V lookup: CDR1 SGHAT, CDR2 FQDESV (reference sequence). The V and J ends lost 3 bases and 0 bases, in that order; junction bases with no gene match: 5. The CDR3 spans 16 residues. DNA for the CDR3: TGTGCCAGCAGCTTTGGGCGGGGGAGCTCCTACAATGAGCAGTTCTTC. It translates to CASSFGRGSSYNEQFF.

This clone showed up just once. The V call is TRBV7-6, the J call TRBJ2-7; 7 bases are a match to TRBD2. The junction had 11 bases not matched to a gene; V was cut back by 1 base and J by 5 bases. The germline CDR1 and CDR2 sequences are SGHVS and FNYEAQ. The CDR3 is 16 amino acids. CDR3 in DNA: TGTGCCAGCAGCTTAGTTTTTGGCGGGAGTAACGACGAGCAGTACTTC. The encoded protein is CASSLVFGGSNDEQYF. The full variable domain, with the rest looked up from reference TRBV7-6 and TRBJ2-7, is GAGVSQSPRYKVTKRGQDVALRCDPISGHVSLYWYRQALGQGPEFLTYFNYEAQQDKSGLPNDRFSAERPEGSISTLTIQRTEQRDSAMYRCASSLVFGGSNDEQYFGPGTRLTVT.

The CDR3 sequence is CASSPQGASAFF. The CDR3 DNA follows: TGTGCCAGCAGCCCACAGGGGGCATCGGCTTTCTTT. This chain connects TRBV14 to TRBJ1-1; 9 nucleotides align to TRBD1. The CDR3 covers 12 residues. Trimming at V came to 4 bases and at J to 11 bases, leaving 5 bases not matched to a gene. Germline CDR1 SGHDN, CDR2 FVKESK.